This TCR beta chain was captured by sequencing in a study of PD-1 blockade in classical Hodgkin lymphoma. Study-wide points: A significant rise in TCR diversity was seen by C4D1 for CD4+ cells but not for CD8+ cells. According to reports, newly diagnosed patients had lower baseline TCR diversity than healthy donors, and relapsed/refractory patients had lower baseline TCR diversity still. After ASCT, patients who started nivolumab under 1 year later were excluded.

CDR3 size: 14 residues. V shed 8 bases and J shed 0 bases, with 12 bases lying between them. Germline CDR1 is MDHEN and CDR2 is SYDVKM. The assay was immunoSEQ multiplex PCR, and TCRdb's table has in-frame clones only and misses some. The sample includes roughly 100,000 clones, approximately 94% of them seen just once. The time point was: cycle 4 day 1 (C4D1), after five to seven weeks of nivolumab. In every patient, relapse followed autologous stem cell transplantation, while exposure to brentuximab vedotin differed. Patients showed best responses of complete response, partial response or progressive disease. For this clone: Its antigen remains unidentified.

The chain carries TRBV28 and TRBJ2-3; possible D gene TRBD2, 5 bases. This specimen consisted of peripheral blood mononuclear cells (PBMCs), obtained before the fourth cycle of nivolumab. This clonotype originated in a human donor with classical Hodgkin lymphoma. The CDR3 region has the DNA TGTGCCAGCGTGGCGGCGGGTAGCACAGATACGCAGTATTTT. It yields the protein CASVAAGSTDTQYF. The full variable domain, rest sourced from reference TRBV28 and TRBJ2-3, is DVKVTQSSRYLVKRTGEKVFLECVQDMDHENMFWYRQDPGLGLRLIYFSYDVKMKEKGDIPEGYSVSREKKERFSLILESASTNQTSMYLCASVAAGSTDTQYFGPGTRLTVL.